This T cell receptor (beta chain) emerged from a study of blood T cell repertoires in COVID-19. Overall study: PBMCs, B-cell-depleted T cells, or T cells provided the cDNA or gDNA that made up the material.

Libraries were prepared by immunoSEQ multiplex PCR; TCRdb keeps only in-frame clonotypes and omits some of them. The sample records about 53,000 clones, around four fifths being singletons. V lost 4 bases to trimming and J lost 4 bases; unmatched junction nucleotides: 5. The CDR3 totals 15 residues. The germline V gene encodes CDR1 LGHDT and CDR2 YNNKEL (reference sequence). Sequencing used peripheral blood. The sequence came from a human donor in a cohort sampled during active COVID-19. The chain is built from TRBV3-1 (or the pseudogene TRBV3-2) and TRBJ2-1, with 9 bases lining up with TRBD2. The CDR3 sequence: CASSPVAGAYNEQFF. The CDR3 DNA sequence: TGTGCCAGCAGCCCCGTAGCGGGGGCGTACAATGAGCAGTTCTTC.